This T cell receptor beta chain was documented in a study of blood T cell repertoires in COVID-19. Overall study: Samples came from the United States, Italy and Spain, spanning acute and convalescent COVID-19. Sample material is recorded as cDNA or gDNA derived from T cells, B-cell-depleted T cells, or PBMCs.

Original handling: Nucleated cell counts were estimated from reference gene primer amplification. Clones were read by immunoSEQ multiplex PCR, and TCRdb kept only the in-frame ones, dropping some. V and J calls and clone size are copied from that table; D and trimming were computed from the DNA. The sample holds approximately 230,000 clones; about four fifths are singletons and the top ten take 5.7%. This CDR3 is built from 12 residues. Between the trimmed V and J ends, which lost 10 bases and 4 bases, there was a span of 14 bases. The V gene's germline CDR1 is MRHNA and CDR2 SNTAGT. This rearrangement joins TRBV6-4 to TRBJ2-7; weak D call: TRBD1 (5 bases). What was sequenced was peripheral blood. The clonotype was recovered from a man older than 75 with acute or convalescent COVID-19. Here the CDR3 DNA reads TGTGCCACCAAGGGGTGGCAGTACGAGCAGTACTTC. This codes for CATKGWQYEQYF.